This TCR beta chain derives from a study of blood T cell repertoires in COVID-19. How the authors handled the data: Estimation of nucleated cell counts was performed using reference gene primer amplification. The assay was immunoSEQ multiplex PCR, and TCRdb's table has in-frame clones only and misses some. V, J and clone size are those of that table, while D and trimming were read from the DNA. The data hold around 220,000 clones, with roughly 88% observed a single time. This clonotype was obtained from a man younger than 35 with active or convalescent COVID-19. Source material: peripheral blood.

The CDR3 reads CASSVNPVGAASYEQYF. CDR3 sequence (DNA): TGTGCCAGCAGCGTAAACCCCGTGGGGGCAGCGTCCTACGAGCAGTACTTC. This chain links TRBV9 with TRBJ2-7; TRBD1 might be the D (6 bases). The CDR3 sequence is 17 residues long. Trimming removed 1 base from V and 1 base from J, with 18 bases in between. Per the germline V gene, CDR1 is SGDLS and CDR2 is YYNGEE.